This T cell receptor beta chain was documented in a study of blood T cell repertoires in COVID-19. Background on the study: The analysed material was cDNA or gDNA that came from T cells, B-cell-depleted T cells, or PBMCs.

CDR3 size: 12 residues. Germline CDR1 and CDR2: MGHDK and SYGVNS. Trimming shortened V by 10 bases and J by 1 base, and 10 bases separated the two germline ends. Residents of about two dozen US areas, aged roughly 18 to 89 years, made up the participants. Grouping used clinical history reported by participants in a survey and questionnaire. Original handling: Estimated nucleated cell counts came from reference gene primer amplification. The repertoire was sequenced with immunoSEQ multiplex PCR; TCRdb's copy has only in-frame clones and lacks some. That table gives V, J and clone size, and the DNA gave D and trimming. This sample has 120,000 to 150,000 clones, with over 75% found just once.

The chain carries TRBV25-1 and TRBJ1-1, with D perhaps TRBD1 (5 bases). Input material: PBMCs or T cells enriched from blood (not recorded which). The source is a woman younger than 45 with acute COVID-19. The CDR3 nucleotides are TGTGCCACCCAAAGGGGGAACACTGAAGCTTTCTTT. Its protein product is CATQRGNTEAFF.